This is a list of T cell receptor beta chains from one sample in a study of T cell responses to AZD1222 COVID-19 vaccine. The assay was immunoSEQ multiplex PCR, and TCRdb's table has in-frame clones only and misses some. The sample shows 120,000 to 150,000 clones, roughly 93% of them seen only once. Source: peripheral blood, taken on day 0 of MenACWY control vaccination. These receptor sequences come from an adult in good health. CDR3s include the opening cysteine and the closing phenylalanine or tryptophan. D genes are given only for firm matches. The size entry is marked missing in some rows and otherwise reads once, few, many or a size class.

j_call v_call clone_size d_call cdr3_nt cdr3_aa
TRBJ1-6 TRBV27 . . TGTGCCAGCAGCGTCAGGGCGTGCTGTAATTCACCCCTCCACTTT CASSVRACCNSPLHF
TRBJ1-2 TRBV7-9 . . TGTGCCAGCAGCTTAGCGGTCGGAGGAGAAGGCTACACCTTC CASSLAVGGEGYTF
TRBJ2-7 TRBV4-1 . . TGCGCCAGCAGCCAAGATGCTCCGGGACTCGGTCCGTACGAGCAGTACTTC CASSQDAPGLGPYEQYF
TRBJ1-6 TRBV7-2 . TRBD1 TGTGCCAGCAGCGACGGGACAGGGGGCCAACTTTATTCACCCCTCCACTTT CASSDGTGGQLYSPLHF
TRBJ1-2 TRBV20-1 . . TGCAGTGCTAGTGGGGCTTCCTATGGCTACACCTTC CSASGASYGYTF
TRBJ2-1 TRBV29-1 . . TGCAGCGTTGCCAGTAGCTCCTACAATGAGCAGTTCTTC CSVASSSYNEQFF
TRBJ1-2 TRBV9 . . TGTGCCAGCAGCAGTGACAGTAACTATGGCTACACCTTC CASSSDSNYGYTF
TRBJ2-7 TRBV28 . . TGTGCCAGCAGTGGAGGATCCATGGGACTTAGCTCCTACGAGCAGTACTTC CASSGGSMGLSSYEQYF
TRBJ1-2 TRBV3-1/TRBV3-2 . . TGTGCCAGCAGCCGAAAATCCACAGGACTCGACTATGGCTACACCTTC CASSRKSTGLDYGYTF
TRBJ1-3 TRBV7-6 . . TGTGCCAGCAGCTTAGCGGTCGGAAACTCTGGAAACACCATATATTTT CASSLAVGNSGNTIYF
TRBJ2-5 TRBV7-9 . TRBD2 TGTGCCAGTTTCAAGCGGGGGGGCGAGGAGACCCAGTACTTC CASFKRGGEETQYF
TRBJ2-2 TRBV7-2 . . TGTGCCAGCAGTCAGACTTTCACCGGGGAGCTGTTTTTT CASSQTFTGELFF
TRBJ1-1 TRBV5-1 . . TGCGCCAGCAGCATAAATCAGGGAGAGGGCACTGAAGCTTTCTTT CASSINQGEGTEAFF
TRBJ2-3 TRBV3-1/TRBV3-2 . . TGTGCCAGCAGCCAAGGAGGGGGCACAGATACGCAGTATTTT CASSQGGGTDTQYF
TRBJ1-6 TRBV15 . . TGTGCCACCAGCAGTCGACAGAATTCACCCCTCCACTTT CATSSRQNSPLHF
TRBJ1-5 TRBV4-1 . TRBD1 TGCGCCAGCAGCTATGACAGGGGCCCCAATCAGCCCCAGCATTTT CASSYDRGPNQPQHF
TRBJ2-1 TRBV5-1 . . TGCGCCAGCAGCTTGGATAGTTCCGTCATTGAGCAGTTCTTC CASSLDSSVIEQFF
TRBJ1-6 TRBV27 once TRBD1 TGTGCCAGCGGACAGGGGTCCTCACCCCTCCACTTT CASGQGSSPLHF
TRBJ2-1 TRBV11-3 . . TGTGCCAGCAGCCCCGGACAGAGAGAGCAGTTCTTC CASSPGQREQFF
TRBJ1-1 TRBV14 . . TGTGCCAGCAGCCCAAGTGGAACAGAGAACACTGAAGCTTTCTTT CASSPSGTENTEAFF
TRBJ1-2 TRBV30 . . TGTGCCTGGAGTGTACTAACAATTAACTATGGCTACACCTTC CAWSVLTINYGYTF
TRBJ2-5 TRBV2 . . TGTGCCAGCGCGTGGACTAAAGAGACCCAGTACTTC CASAWTKETQYF
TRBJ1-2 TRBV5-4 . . TGTGCCAGCAGCTTGGGCGGGCAGAATCCGAACTATGGCTACACCTTC CASSLGGQNPNYGYTF
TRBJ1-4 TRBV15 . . TGTGCCACCAGCAGAGATAATAGGGGAAAACTGTTTTTT CATSRDNRGKLFF
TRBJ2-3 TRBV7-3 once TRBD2 TGTGCCAGCAGCATCTTAGCGGGAGGGCCCCCAGATACGCAGTATTTT CASSILAGGPPDTQYF
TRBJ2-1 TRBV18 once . TGTGCCAGCTCACCACCCGGACTACGGGGGGCTGAAGAGCAGTTCTTC CASSPPGLRGAEEQFF
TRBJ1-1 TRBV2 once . TGTGCCAGCAGTGAAGCGCGTGCCGAAGCTTTCTTT CASSEARAEAFF
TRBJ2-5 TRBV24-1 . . TGTGCCACGGGGGGAGAGGCGGAGACCCAGTACTTC CATGGEAETQYF
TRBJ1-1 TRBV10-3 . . TGTGCCATCAGTGGGACACGCGCGGGGAACACTGAAGCTTTCTTT CAISGTRAGNTEAFF
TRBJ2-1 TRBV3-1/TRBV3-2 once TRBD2 TGTGCCAGCAGCCTCGGACTAGCGGGAAACAATGAGCAGTTCTTC CASSLGLAGNNEQFF
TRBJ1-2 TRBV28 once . TGTGCCAGCAGCCCACCTGGACGCGACTATGGCTACACCTTC CASSPPGRDYGYTF
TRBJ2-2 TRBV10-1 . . TGCGCCAGCAGTACCAGGGTCGGGGAGCTGTTTTTT CASSTRVGELFF
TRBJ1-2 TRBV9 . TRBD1 TGTGCCAGCAGCCCGAGGGGGCGAGACTATGGCTACACCTTC CASSPRGRDYGYTF
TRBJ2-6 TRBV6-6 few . TGTGCCAGCAGTCCCAGAGGGGTGGGAATATCTGGGGCCAACGTCCTGACTTTC CASSPRGVGISGANVLTF
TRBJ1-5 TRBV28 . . TGTGCCAGCAGTTTAGCGGATCAGCCCCAGCATTTT CASSLADQPQHF
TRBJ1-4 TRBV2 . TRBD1 TGTGCCAGCAGCACAGGGGGCGCGGCTAATGAAAAACTGTTTTTT CASSTGGAANEKLFF
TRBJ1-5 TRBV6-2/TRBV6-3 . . TGTGCCAGCAGTTTTCTCAGGCAGCCCCAGCATTTT CASSFLRQPQHF